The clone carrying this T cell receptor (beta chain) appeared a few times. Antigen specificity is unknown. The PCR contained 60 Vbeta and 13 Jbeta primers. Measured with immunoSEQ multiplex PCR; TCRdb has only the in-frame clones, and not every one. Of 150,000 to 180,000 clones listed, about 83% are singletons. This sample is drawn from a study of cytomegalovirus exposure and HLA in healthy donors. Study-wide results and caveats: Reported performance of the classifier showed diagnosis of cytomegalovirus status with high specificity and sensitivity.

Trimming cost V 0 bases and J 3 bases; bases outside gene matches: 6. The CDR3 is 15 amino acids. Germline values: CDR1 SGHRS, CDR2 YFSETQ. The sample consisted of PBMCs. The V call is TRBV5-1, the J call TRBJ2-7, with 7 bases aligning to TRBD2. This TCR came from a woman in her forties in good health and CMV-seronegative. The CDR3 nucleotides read TGCGCCAGCAGCTTGGGAGGGGAGGGATTCTACGAGCAGTACTTC. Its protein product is CASSLGGEGFYEQYF. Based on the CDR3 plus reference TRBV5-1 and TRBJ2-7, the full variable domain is KAGVTQTPRYLIKTRGQQVTLSCSPISGHRSVSWYQQTPGQGLQFLFEYFSETQRNKGNFPGRFSGRQFSNSRSEMNVSTLELGDSALYLCASSLGGEGFYEQYFGPGTRLTVT.